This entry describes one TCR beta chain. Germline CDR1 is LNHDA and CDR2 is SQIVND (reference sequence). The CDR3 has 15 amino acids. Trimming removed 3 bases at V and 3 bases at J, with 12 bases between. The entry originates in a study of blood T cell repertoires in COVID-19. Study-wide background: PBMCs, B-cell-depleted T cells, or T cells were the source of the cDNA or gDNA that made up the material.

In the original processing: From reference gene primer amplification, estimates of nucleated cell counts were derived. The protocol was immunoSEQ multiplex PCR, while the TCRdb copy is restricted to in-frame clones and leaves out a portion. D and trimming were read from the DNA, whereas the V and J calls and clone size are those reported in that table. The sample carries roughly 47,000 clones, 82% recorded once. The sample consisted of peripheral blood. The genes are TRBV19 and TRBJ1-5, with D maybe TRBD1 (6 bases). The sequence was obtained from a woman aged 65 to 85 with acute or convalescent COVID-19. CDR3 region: CASSIQDRLNQPQHF. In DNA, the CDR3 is TGTGCCAGTAGTATCCAAGACAGGCTCAATCAGCCCCAGCATTTT.